Below, 22 T cell receptor beta chains from the same sample are listed, as sequenced in a study of blood T cell repertoires in COVID-19. The table came from immunoSEQ multiplex PCR; TCRdb's copy has only in-frame clones and leaves some out. The repertoire has 210,000 or so clones, under 90% of them found once; the top ten carry about 4.1%. Sample: peripheral blood. The receptors come from a man between 45 and 60 years old with acute or convalescent COVID-19.

V is TRBV6-1 and J is TRBJ1-2, with 10 bases fitting TRBD1. Germline trimming cut 4 bases from V and 4 bases from J; bases unmatched to any gene: 9. Germline values: CDR1 MNHNS, CDR2 SASEGT. This CDR3 comprises 16 residues. This CDR3 reads CASSVWTGGKGYGYTF. DNA for the CDR3: TGTGCCAGCAGTGTCTGGACAGGGGGAAAAGGCTATGGCTACACCTTC.

The genes are TRBV5-1 and TRBJ2-1; 10 bases map to TRBD2. The CDR3 has 16 residues. After removal of 1 base from V and 10 bases from J, the junction contained 11 bases not matched to a gene. CDR1 SGHRS and CDR2 YFSETQ come from the germline V gene. CDR3 sequence reads: CASSLSPAGGPGEQFF. The CDR3 nucleotides read TGCGCCAGCAGCTTGAGCCCAGCGGGGGGGCCGGGGGAGCAGTTCTTC.

The V gene is TRBV2, the J gene TRBJ1-2; TRBD1 aligns across 10 bases. This CDR3 is built from 18 residues. J was trimmed by 4 bases and V by 4 bases; bases with no gene match: 15. Per the germline V gene, CDR1 is SNHLY and CDR2 is FYNNEI. In nucleotides, the CDR3 is TGTGCCAGCAGTGGGCCCGGGACAGGGGAGTTCCTCTTCTATGGCTACACCTTC. Translating gives CASSGPGTGEFLFYGYTF.

The rearrangement uses TRBV6-1 and TRBJ1-2, with D hard to call. V was cut by 3 bases and J by 2 bases, with 4 bases left in between. Germline CDR1 reads MNHNS; CDR2 reads SASEGT. The CDR3 spans 12 residues. The CDR3 DNA is TGTGCCAGCAGTGAGCAGAACTATGGCTACACCTTC. Its translation is CASSEQNYGYTF.

This clone was observed once. This chain joins TRBV19 and TRBJ2-2, with TRBD1 matching over 7 bases. Germline CDR1 and CDR2: LNHDA and SQIVND (reference sequence). Trimming removed 2 bases from V and 7 bases from J; junction bases left unmatched: 7. This CDR3 is 15 amino acids long. CDR3 DNA: TGTGCCAGTAGTATATCCCTGGGACAGCTCGGGGAGCTGTTTTTT. Its translation: CASSISLGQLGELFF.

This chain uses TRBV19 with TRBJ1-6; 7 bases are shared with TRBD1. Germline values: CDR1 LNHDA, CDR2 SQIVND (reference sequence). The CDR3 is made up of 15 amino acids. V trimming: 6 bases; J trimming: 7 bases; junction bases outside the gene matches: 9. The CDR3 here is CASSVQRGRNSPLHF. The CDR3 bases are TGTGCCAGTAGCGTCCAGAGGGGGCGGAATTCACCCCTCCACTTT.

V and J are TRBV6-1 and TRBJ1-2; possible D gene TRBD1, 5 bases. The CDR3 runs to 14 residues. Germline V gene lookup returns CDR1 MNHNS and CDR2 SASEGT. V lost 3 bases, J lost 2 bases, and 10 bases lay in between. The CDR3 DNA sequence: TGTGCCAGCAGTGACGGGGGGTCCAACTATGGCTACACCTTC. It translates to CASSDGGSNYGYTF.

This clone was detected only once. CDR3 coding DNA: TGCGCCAGCAGCTTGGCCGTCAATCAGCCCCAGCATTTT. It codes for CASSLAVNQPQHF. V gene TRBV5-1 combines with J gene TRBJ1-5; unclear D gene. Trimming took off 0 bases at V and 3 bases at J, with 4 bases between the two ends. The CDR3 length is 13 residues. Per germline, CDR1 SGHRS and CDR2 YFSETQ.

This clone was seen a few times. The chain uses TRBV18 and TRBJ1-2; TRBD1 is a possible D gene (5 bases). Germline V lookup: CDR1 KGHSH, CDR2 LQKENI. The CDR3 consists of 16 residues. The V and J ends lost 3 bases and 4 bases respectively, with 18 bases between them. Here the CDR3 reads CASSPGGTGKIYGYTF. Written as DNA, the CDR3 is TGTGCCAGCTCACCGGGGGGGACCGGAAAGATCTATGGCTACACCTTC.

The V call is TRBV6-5, the J call TRBJ2-3; no firm D call. The germline V and J ends were trimmed by 7 bases and 2 bases, with 7 bases remaining between them. Germline V gives CDR1 MNHEY, CDR2 SVGAGI. This CDR3 contains 12 residues. The CDR3 region is CASTIYTDTQYF. CDR3 nucleotide sequence: TGTGCCAGCACCATCTACACAGATACGCAGTATTTT.

The chain links TRBV5-1 to TRBJ1-1; TRBD1 agrees at 11 bases. V was pared by 4 bases and J by 1 base, with 6 bases of the junction left unmatched. The length of the CDR3 is 16 residues. The germline V gene has CDR1 SGHRS and CDR2 YFSETQ. For the CDR3, the DNA is TGCGCCAGCAGCGTGGACAGGGGGCCCCAGAACACTGAAGCTTTCTTT. Its protein is CASSVDRGPQNTEAFF.

The chain employs TRBV10-1 and TRBJ1-1; no reliable D call. This CDR3 region has 13 residues. With 5 bases removed from V and 8 bases from J, the gap between germline ends came to 15 bases. The germline CDR1 and CDR2 sequences are WNHNN and SYGVQD (reference sequence). Here the CDR3 DNA reads TGCGCCAGCAGTCAGGTCCTGAATGCGGAAGCTTTCTTT. Its translation: CASSQVLNAEAFF.

This clone has a handful of counts. This chain links TRBV6-5 with TRBJ1-5, with D unresolved. Trimming took off 6 bases at V and 3 bases at J, with 9 bases between the two ends. Germline values: CDR1 MNHEY, CDR2 SVGAGI. This CDR3 contains 13 residues. Here the CDR3 reads CASRSTNNQPQHF. In DNA form, the CDR3 reads TGTGCCAGCAGATCAACAAACAATCAGCCCCAGCATTTT.

The rearrangement links TRBV2 to TRBJ1-1; tentative D call: TRBD1 (6 bases). Trimming cost V 2 bases and J 7 bases, with 14 bases left between them. CDR1 is SNHLY, CDR2 FYNNEI, per germline. The CDR3 length is 14 residues. CDR3 region: CASSENSDSNEAFF. The CDR3 region has the DNA TGTGCCAGCAGTGAAAATTCGGACAGTAATGAAGCTTTCTTT.

The rearrangement joins TRBV30 to TRBJ1-1; maybe TRBD1 (6 bases). The V end was cut by 2 bases, the J end by 6 bases, with 16 bases between. The CDR3 has 14 residues. The germline gives CDR1 GTSNPN, CDR2 SVGIG (reference sequence). CDR3 sequence (DNA): TGTGCCTGGAGTATCCCCGGGAGGGGGGCTGAAGCTTTCTTT. The encoded protein is CAWSIPGRGAEAFF.

This clone was detected a few times. The chain carries TRBV7-2 and TRBJ1-1; a possible D gene is TRBD1 (5 bases). There are 13 residues in the CDR3. V was cut by 2 bases and J by 8 bases, with 12 bases left in between. Germline CDR1 SGHTA, CDR2 FQGNSA. The CDR3 nucleotides read TGTGCCAGCAGCTTAAGTAGGGGCATGGAAGCTTTCTTT. Protein: CASSLSRGMEAFF. The full variable domain, completed using reference TRBV7-2 and TRBJ1-1, is GAGVSQSPSNKVTEKGKDVELRCDPISGHTALYWYRQSLGQGLEFLIYFQGNSAPDKSGLPSDRFSAERTGGSVSTLTIQRTQQEDSAVYLCASSLSRGMEAFFGQGTRLTVV.

The chain combines TRBV7-8 with TRBJ2-7; 7 bases match TRBD1. Per the germline V gene, CDR1 is SGHVS and CDR2 is FQNEAQ. The V gene end was trimmed by 0 bases and the J gene end by 4 bases; junction bases not matched to a gene: 6. The CDR3 covers 15 residues. In nucleotides, the CDR3 is TGTGCCAGCAGCTTAGCAGGGGGCGGACTTTACGAGCAGTACTTC. Encoded protein: CASSLAGGGLYEQYF.

The rearrangement links TRBV3-1 (or the pseudogene TRBV3-2) to TRBJ1-2, with TRBD1 identical over 8 bases. CDR3 length: 15 amino acids. Germline V lookup: CDR1 LGHDT, CDR2 YNNKEL (reference sequence). J gave up 8 bases and V 0 bases, and 8 bases lay outside the gene matches. The CDR3 sequence: CASSQDWGQVGGYTF. CDR3 bases: TGTGCCAGCAGCCAAGATTGGGGACAGGTCGGGGGCTACACCTTC.

This sequence joins TRBV18 and TRBJ2-5, with D possibly TRBD1 on 5 matching bases. The CDR3 runs to 13 residues. Looked up from germline, CDR1 is KGHSH and CDR2 is LQKENI. Trimming stripped 2 bases from V and 5 bases from J, with 9 bases between. CDR3 region: CASSPTRAETQYF. The DNA for the CDR3 is TGTGCCAGCTCACCAACCAGGGCGGAGACCCAGTACTTC. Combining the CDR3 with reference TRBV18 and TRBJ2-5 gives the whole variable domain NAGVMQNPRHLVRRRGQEARLRCSPMKGHSHVYWYRQLPEEGLKFMVYLQKENIIDESGMPKERFSAEFPKEGPSILRIQQVVRGDSAAYFCASSPTRAETQYFGPGTRLLVL.

The chain recombines TRBV5-1 with TRBJ2-1, with TRBD1 matching over 8 bases. The CDR3 consists of 14 residues. From germline, CDR1 is SGHRS and CDR2 YFSETQ. Trimming took 4 bases from V and 2 from J; bases not matched to a gene: 2. The CDR3 DNA is TGCGCCAGCAGCCCGGGACAGGCCTACAATGAGCAGTTCTTC. It translates to CASSPGQAYNEQFF.

This chain connects TRBV2 to TRBJ1-6, with D tentatively TRBD1 (6 bases). The germline gives CDR1 SNHLY, CDR2 FYNNEI. V was shortened by 3 bases and J by 9 bases, with 15 bases between the two germline ends. The CDR3 extends over 15 amino acids. CDR3 DNA sequence: TGTGCCAGCAGTGACCAGGGGAACGGAGTTTCACCCCTCCACTTT. It is translated as CASSDQGNGVSPLHF. The full variable domain, rest sourced from reference TRBV2 and TRBJ1-6, is EPEVTQTPSHQVTQMGQEVILRCVPISNHLYFYWYRQILGQKVEFLVSFYNNEISEKSEIFDDQFSVERPDGSNFTLKIRSTKLEDSAMYFCASSDQGNGVSPLHFGNGTRLTVT.

This clone has just a few counts. The V call is TRBV2, the J call TRBJ1-1; 10 nucleotides match TRBD1. V was pared by 9 bases and J by 5 bases, with 9 bases of the junction left unmatched. The germline V gene has CDR1 SNHLY and CDR2 FYNNEI. CDR3 length equals 14 residues. The CDR3 sequence: CARTKGQGRTEAFF. The CDR3 bases are TGTGCCAGAACGAAGGGACAGGGGAGGACTGAAGCTTTCTTT. Drawing the rest from reference TRBV2 and TRBJ1-1, the complete variable domain is EPEVTQTPSHQVTQMGQEVILRCVPISNHLYFYWYRQILGQKVEFLVSFYNNEISEKSEIFDDQFSVERPDGSNFTLKIRSTKLEDSAMYFCARTKGQGRTEAFFGQGTRLTVV.